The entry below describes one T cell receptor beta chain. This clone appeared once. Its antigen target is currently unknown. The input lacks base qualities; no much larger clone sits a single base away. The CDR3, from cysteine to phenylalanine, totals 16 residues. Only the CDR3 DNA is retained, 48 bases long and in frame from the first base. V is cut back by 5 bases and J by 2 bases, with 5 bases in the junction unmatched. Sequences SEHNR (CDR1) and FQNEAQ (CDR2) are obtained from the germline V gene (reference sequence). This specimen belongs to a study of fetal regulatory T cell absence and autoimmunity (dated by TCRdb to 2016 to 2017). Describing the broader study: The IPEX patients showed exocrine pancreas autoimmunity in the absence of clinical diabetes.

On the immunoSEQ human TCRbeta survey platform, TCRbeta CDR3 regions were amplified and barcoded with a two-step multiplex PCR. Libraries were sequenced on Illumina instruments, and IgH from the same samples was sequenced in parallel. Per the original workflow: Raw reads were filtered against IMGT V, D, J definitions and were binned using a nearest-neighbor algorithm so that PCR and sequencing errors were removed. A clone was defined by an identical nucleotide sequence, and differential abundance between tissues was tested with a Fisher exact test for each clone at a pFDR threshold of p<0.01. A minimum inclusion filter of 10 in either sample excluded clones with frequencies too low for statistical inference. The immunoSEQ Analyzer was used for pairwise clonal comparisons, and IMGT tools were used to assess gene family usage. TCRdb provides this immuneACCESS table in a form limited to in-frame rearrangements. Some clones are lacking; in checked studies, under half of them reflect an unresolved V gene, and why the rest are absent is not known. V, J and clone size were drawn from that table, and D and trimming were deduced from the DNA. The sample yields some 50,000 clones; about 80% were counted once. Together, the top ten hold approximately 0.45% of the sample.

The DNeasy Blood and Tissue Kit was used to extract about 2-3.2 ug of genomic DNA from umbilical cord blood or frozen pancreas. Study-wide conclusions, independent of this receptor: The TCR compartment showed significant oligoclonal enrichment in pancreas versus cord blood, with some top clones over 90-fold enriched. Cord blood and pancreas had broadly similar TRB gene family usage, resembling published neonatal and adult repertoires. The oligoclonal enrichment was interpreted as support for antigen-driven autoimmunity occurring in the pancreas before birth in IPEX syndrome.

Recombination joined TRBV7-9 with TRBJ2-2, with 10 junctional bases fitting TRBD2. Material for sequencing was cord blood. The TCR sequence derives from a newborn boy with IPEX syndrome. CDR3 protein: CASSLIAGGNTGELFF. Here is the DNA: TGTGCCAGCAGCCTTATAGCGGGAGGCAACACCGGGGAGCTGTTTTTT.